These 5 T cell receptor beta chains originate from one sample sequenced in a study of shared clonotypes between healthy human individuals. TCRdb keeps only in-frame clones here, not all; method: immunoSEQ multiplex PCR. Of fewer than 1.8 million clones in the sample, approximately 98.5% were seen once. The source material was naive CD4+ T cells sorted from blood. The subset is: CD45RA+ positively selected. These receptor sequences come from a man aged 25-45 years in good health.

This chain joins TRBV7-2 and TRBJ2-7, with D perhaps matching TRBD1 or TRBD2 (5 bases each). Germline CDR1 is SGHTA and CDR2 is FQGNSA. CDR3 length: 14 amino acids. V was pared by 4 bases and J by 2 bases, with 12 bases between. CDR3 sequence reads: CASSYHQGPYEQYF. CDR3 coding DNA: TGTGCCAGCAGCTACCACCAGGGACCCTACGAGCAGTACTTC.

The chain joins TRBV7-9 to TRBJ2-2; 8 positions match TRBD2. In germline, CDR1 is SEHNR, CDR2 FQNEAQ (reference sequence). There are 12 residues in the CDR3. V shed 2 bases, J shed 16 bases, and the junction held 6 bases outside the gene matches. CDR3 residues: CASSLLAGLWFF. In nucleotides, the CDR3 is TGTGCCAGCAGCTTACTAGCGGGCCTCTGGTTTTTT.

The chain employs TRBV30 and TRBJ2-7, with TRBD1 identical over 9 bases. The CDR3 runs to 14 residues. From germline, CDR1 is GTSNPN and CDR2 SVGIG (reference sequence). V dropped 2 bases and J dropped 0; count of bases not matched to a gene: 2. In DNA form, the CDR3 reads TGTGCCTGGAGTAGGGACAGGGTCTCCTACGAGCAGTACTTC. Residues: CAWSRDRVSYEQYF. Supplemented by reference TRBV30 and TRBJ2-7, the full variable domain reads SQTIHQWPATLVQPVGSPLSLECTVEGTSNPNLYWYRQAAGRGLQLLFYSVGIGQISSEVPQNLSASRPQDRQFILSSKKLLLSDSGFYLCAWSRDRVSYEQYFGPGTRLTVT.

The rearrangement links TRBV7-7 to TRBJ2-2, with TRBD1 matching over 7 bases. The length of the CDR3 is 14 residues. The trim removed 6 bases at V and 5 bases at J, leaving 6 bases unmatched. Germline V gene sequence: CDR1 SSHAT, CDR2 FNYEAQ (reference sequence). CDR3 coding DNA: TGTGCCAGCAGTCAAGACAGGGTTACCGGGGAGCTGTTTTTT. It codes for CASSQDRVTGELFF.

The chain is built from TRBV28 and TRBJ1-1; D perhaps matches TRBD1 (5 bases). Germline CDR1 is MDHEN and CDR2 is SYDVKM. The CDR3 extends over 14 amino acids. V was pared by 5 bases and J by 0 bases, with 10 bases between. The CDR3 is CASSPQTVNTEAFF. DNA for the CDR3: TGTGCCAGCAGTCCCCAGACAGTGAACACTGAAGCTTTCTTT.